The 22 T cell receptor beta chains listed next were all sequenced from one sample in a study of graft-versus-host responses after intestinal transplantation (dated by TCRdb to about 2021). Libraries were made using the immunoSEQ multiplex PCR assay. Not all clones reach the TCRdb copy of this immuneACCESS table, which keeps in-frame sequences only. Checked studies attribute under half of the gap to unresolved V genes and leave the rest unexplained. This sample gives 35,000 to 45,000 clones in total; around 94% of them show up just once. The top ten constitute 0.75% to 0.95% of the sample. Here the sequenced sample was PBMCs, taken 16 days after intestinal transplant. These receptors originate from a human patient who received an intestinal transplant, so some T cells may come from the graft donor.

The V call is TRBV28, the J call TRBJ2-2; D is perhaps TRBD1 or TRBD2 (5 bases each). Germline V gives CDR1 MDHEN, CDR2 SYDVKM. The CDR3 sequence is 15 residues long. Trimming took off 4 bases at V and 2 bases at J, with 11 bases between the two ends. The CDR3 sequence is CASSWGTGNTGELFF. As DNA, the CDR3 is TGTGCCAGCAGTTGGGGGACGGGAAACACCGGGGAGCTGTTTTTT.

Details on this clone: Other DNA sequences in this sample translate to the same CDR3. The J gene is TRBJ2-3, the V gene TRBV19, with no clear D. V shed 3 bases and J shed 3 bases, with 7 bases lying between them. This CDR3 spans 13 amino acids. Germline CDR1 LNHDA, CDR2 SQIVND (reference sequence). In nucleotides, the CDR3 is TGTGCCAGTAGTATTAGGTGGACAGATACGCAGTATTTT. Protein: CASSIRWTDTQYF.

The gene calls are TRBV7-3 and TRBJ1-2, with TRBD1 matching 9 bases. Germline V lookup: CDR1 SGHTA, CDR2 FQGTGA. CDR3 length: 14 residues. Trimming cost V 4 bases and J 3 bases; bases outside gene matches: 3. CDR3 residues: CASSSTGGDYGYTF. CDR3 sequence (DNA): TGTGCCAGCAGCTCTACAGGGGGCGACTATGGCTACACCTTC.

The chain carries TRBV7-7 and TRBJ2-1; D gene ambiguous. With 5 bases removed from V and 5 bases from J, the gap between germline ends came to 10 bases. There are 13 residues in the CDR3. From germline, CDR1 is SSHAT and CDR2 FNYEAQ (reference sequence). This CDR3 is CASSLSRDNEQFF. As DNA, the CDR3 is TGTGCCAGCAGCCTATCTAGGGACAATGAGCAGTTCTTC.

The CDR3 sequence is CASNPGLAENTGELFF. The CDR3 DNA is TGTGCCAGCAACCCGGGACTAGCGGAGAACACCGGGGAGCTGTTTTTT. This chain uses TRBV9 with TRBJ2-2; 11 bases map to TRBD2. J was trimmed by 1 base and V by 6 bases; bases with no gene match: 5. Per germline, CDR1 SGDLS and CDR2 YYNGEE. This CDR3 is built from 16 residues.

V and J are TRBV11-1 and TRBJ2-2; possible D gene TRBD2, 5 bases. This CDR3 has 13 amino acids. Germline V gene lookup returns CDR1 SGHAT and CDR2 FQDESV (reference sequence). Trimming left V 6 bases short and J 6 bases short, with 11 bases between. The DNA for the CDR3 is TGTGCCAGCAGACCAACTAGAGCCGGGGAGCTGTTTTTT. Its translation is CASRPTRAGELFF.

V gene TRBV27 combines with J gene TRBJ2-1, with D hard to call. Looked up from germline, CDR1 is MNHEY and CDR2 is SMNVEV (reference sequence). V shed 3 bases and J shed 3 bases, with 6 bases lying between them. CDR3 length: 13 amino acids. The CDR3 DNA is TGTGCCAGCAGTTTGGCCCGCTACAATGAGCAGTTCTTC. Translation gives CASSLARYNEQFF.

V and J are TRBV4-2 and TRBJ2-1; 12 nucleotides agree with TRBD2. J lost 9 bases, V lost 4 bases, and 13 bases had no gene match. The CDR3 is 17 amino acids. The germline V gene has CDR1 LGHNA and CDR2 YNFKEQ. Here the CDR3 reads CASSPTTSGRWRSEQFF. The CDR3 DNA follows: TGTGCCAGCAGCCCCACGACTAGCGGGAGATGGCGATCTGAGCAGTTCTTC.

The chain joins TRBV7-9 to TRBJ2-1; D is perhaps TRBD2 (6 bases). V lost 4 bases, J lost 4 bases, and 14 bases lay in between. Per the germline V gene, CDR1 is SEHNR and CDR2 is FQNEAQ (reference sequence). This CDR3 spans 15 amino acids. The CDR3 DNA follows: TGTGCCAGCAGCTATCGGCGGGAATCATACAATGAGCAGTTCTTC. It encodes CASSYRRESYNEQFF.

The chain carries TRBV28 and TRBJ2-7; 7 bases map to TRBD2. The germline CDR1 and CDR2 sequences are MDHEN and SYDVKM. J was trimmed by 1 base and V by 7 bases; bases with no gene match: 7. There are 14 residues in the CDR3. The CDR3 nucleotides are TGTGCCAGCACCTTGGGCGGGAGTTCCTACGAGCAGTACTTC. Translated, it gives CASTLGGSSYEQYF.

The table lists this clone with a count of one. The chain combines TRBV28 with TRBJ1-1, with 7 bases lining up with TRBD1. This CDR3 has 15 residues. Germline CDR1 reads MDHEN; CDR2 reads SYDVKM. V dropped 8 bases and J dropped 3; count of bases not matched to a gene: 12. The CDR3: CASPHWAGGYTEAFF. The CDR3, as DNA: TGTGCCAGCCCTCACTGGGCAGGGGGTTACACTGAAGCTTTCTTT.

This sequence joins TRBV27 and TRBJ2-4; D not resolved. Trimming stripped 3 bases from V and 0 bases from J, with 9 bases between. The CDR3 runs 15 residues. Germline V gives CDR1 MNHEY, CDR2 SMNVEV (reference sequence). The CDR3 coding sequence is TGTGCCAGCAGTTTTTTTGCAGGAGCCAAAAACATTCAGTACTTC. It yields the protein CASSFFAGAKNIQYF.

The gene calls are TRBV19 and TRBJ1-4, with D unresolved. The CDR3 runs to 12 residues. Between the trimmed V and J ends, which lost 7 bases and 10 bases, there was a span of 13 bases. Germline loops: CDR1 LNHDA, CDR2 SQIVND (reference sequence). The CDR3 coding sequence is TGTGCCAGTACGACTTCCTCGGGAAAACTGTTTTTT. It translates to CASTTSSGKLFF.

The chain links TRBV7-2 to TRBJ2-7, with D unclear. Germline loops: CDR1 SGHTA, CDR2 FQGNSA. Trimming removed 0 bases at V and 7 bases at J, with 10 bases between. The CDR3 has 13 amino acids. CDR3 DNA sequence: TGTGCCAGCAGCTTAGCGCAACAGAGGGAGCAGTACTTC. This gives the protein CASSLAQQREQYF.

The genes are TRBV11-2 and TRBJ1-1, with D uncertain. The CDR3 consists of 11 residues. V was cut by 4 bases and J by 6 bases, with 6 bases left in between. Per the germline V gene, CDR1 is SGHAT and CDR2 is FQNNGV. The CDR3 DNA reads TGTGCCAGCAGCTCCGGGCCTGAAGCTTTCTTT. Translated, it gives CASSSGPEAFF.

The chain joins TRBV28 to TRBJ2-7; the D call may be TRBD1 or TRBD2 (5 bases each). Germline-derived CDR1 and CDR2 are MDHEN and SYDVKM. This CDR3 region has 19 residues. Between the trimmed V and J ends, which lost 1 base and 2 bases, there was a span of 24 bases. DNA for the CDR3: TGTGCCAGCAGTTTATCCTATCCTACCCCGGGACGGCATCCCTACGAGCAGTACTTC. It yields the protein CASSLSYPTPGRHPYEQYF.

This chain links TRBV30 with TRBJ2-1; D unresolved. CDR3 size: 12 residues. Per germline, CDR1 GTSNPN and CDR2 SVGIG (reference sequence). The V gene lost 0 bases and the J gene lost 8 bases, with 8 bases spanning the gap. This CDR3 reads CAWSVSWDEQFF. Here the CDR3 DNA reads TGTGCCTGGAGTGTTTCCTGGGATGAGCAGTTCTTC. The whole variable domain, remainder taken from reference TRBV30 and TRBJ2-1, is SQTIHQWPATLVQPVGSPLSLECTVEGTSNPNLYWYRQAAGRGLQLLFYSVGIGQISSEVPQNLSASRPQDRQFILSSKKLLLSDSGFYLCAWSVSWDEQFFGPGTRLTVL.

The V gene is TRBV19, the J gene TRBJ2-2; weak D call: TRBD1 (6 bases). V lost 2 bases and J 4 bases, leaving 8 bases between the germline ends. Germline CDR1 reads LNHDA; CDR2 reads SQIVND (reference sequence). The CDR3 runs 14 residues. The CDR3 bases are TGTGCCAGTAGTATAAGAGGGGGCACCGGGGAGCTGTTTTTT. Translation gives CASSIRGGTGELFF.

The chain uses TRBV4-1 and TRBJ2-7, with 10 bases aligning to TRBD1. After removal of 0 bases from V and 1 base from J, the junction contained 3 bases not matched to a gene. Germline assignment: CDR1 MGHRA and CDR2 YSYEKL. CDR3 length: 16 residues. The chain's CDR3 is CASSQDRDRGSYEQYF. The DNA for the CDR3 is TGCGCCAGCAGCCAAGATCGGGACAGGGGATCCTACGAGCAGTACTTC.

V is TRBV5-1 and J is TRBJ2-7; 12 bases line up with TRBD2. Germline V gene lookup returns CDR1 SGHRS and CDR2 YFSETQ. The length of the CDR3 is 18 residues. The trim removed 0 bases at V and 3 bases at J, leaving 10 bases unmatched. CDR3 in DNA: TGCGCCAGCAGCTTGGCGGGGCCAACTAGCGGGAGGTTCTACGAGCAGTACTTC. It specifies CASSLAGPTSGRFYEQYF.

The V call is TRBV28, the J call TRBJ1-1; tentative D call: TRBD1 (5 bases). This CDR3 comprises 13 residues. The ends were cut back, 4 bases at V and 7 bases at J, with 13 bases in the middle. Per germline, CDR1 MDHEN and CDR2 SYDVKM. The CDR3, as DNA: TGTGCCAGCAGTTCCTACAGGCTTAGTGAAGCTTTCTTT. Its protein product is CASSSYRLSEAFF. The whole variable domain, filled in from reference TRBV28 and TRBJ1-1, reads DVKVTQSSRYLVKRTGEKVFLECVQDMDHENMFWYRQDPGLGLRLIYFSYDVKMKEKGDIPEGYSVSREKKERFSLILESASTNQTSMYLCASSSYRLSEAFFGQGTRLTVV.

CDR3 coding DNA: TGCGCCAGCAGCCAAGAGGGTAGCGGCTACGAGCAGTACTTC. Translating it yields CASSQEGSGYEQYF. The chain couples TRBV4-1 to TRBJ2-7; possible D gene TRBD2, 6 bases. Trimming stripped 0 bases from V and 3 bases from J, with 9 bases between. Germline V gene data show CDR1 as MGHRA and CDR2 as YSYEKL. The CDR3 is 14 residues long.